This is a list of T cell receptor beta chains from one sample in a study of T cells in narcolepsy. Sequencing used immunoSEQ multiplex PCR; TCRdb keeps in-frame clones, though not all of them. The sample records 15,000 to 20,000 clones, 70% to 90% being singletons. The material sequenced was memory (CD45RA-) CD4+ T cells from blood. The origin of the receptors is a human donor in good health. The CDR3 runs from the conserved cysteine through the conserved F or W. D genes are given only for firm matches. Where a row states a size, it is once, few, many or the class of an expanded clone; other rows omit it.

TRBJ2-2,.,TRBD2,TRBV4-1,CASSQASGANTGELFF,TGCGCCAGCAGCCAAGCCAGCGGGGCGAACACCGGGGAGCTGTTTTTT
TRBJ2-3,.,.,TRBV28,CASSLRGSLDTQYF,TGTGCCAGCAGTCTTCGCGGGTCCCTGGATACGCAGTATTTT
TRBJ1-3,.,.,TRBV6-5,CASMPLSQNTIYF,TGTGCCAGCATGCCTCTGTCGCAAAACACCATATATTTT
TRBJ1-5,once,TRBD1,TRBV6-1,CASSELTGGPDQPQHF,TGTGCCAGCAGTGAACTGACAGGGGGCCCTGATCAGCCCCAGCATTTT
TRBJ1-1,.,TRBD1,TRBV28,CASLGQANTEAFF,TGTGCCAGCCTCGGACAGGCCAACACTGAAGCTTTCTTT
TRBJ1-1,.,.,TRBV5-1,CASSGTLNTEAFF,TGCGCCAGCAGCGGAACCCTGAACACTGAAGCTTTCTTT
TRBJ1-4,few,.,TRBV19,CASSMGREAEKLFF,TGTGCCAGTAGTATGGGAAGGGAGGCTGAAAAACTGTTTTTT
TRBJ2-7,.,.,TRBV18,CASSKKGLGGEQYF,TGTGCCAGCTCAAAAAAAGGACTAGGGGGCGAGCAGTACTTC
TRBJ1-1,.,.,TRBV6-6,CASSYRRGDTEAFF,TGTGCCAGCAGTTACAGAAGAGGGGACACTGAAGCTTTCTTT
TRBJ2-3,.,.,TRBV5-1,CASLGGSGSYYTDTQYF,TGCGCCAGCCTCGGCGGTTCAGGGTCCTATTACACAGATACGCAGTATTTT
TRBJ1-1,.,.,TRBV5-4,CASSLGRYTEAFF,TGTGCCAGCAGCTTGGGACGGTACACTGAAGCTTTCTTT
TRBJ1-2,.,.,TRBV19,CASSTPHGYTF,TGTGCCAGTAGTACTCCCCATGGCTACACCTTC
TRBJ2-2,.,TRBD2,TRBV19,CASSKRGVNTGELFF,TGTGCCAGTAGTAAGCGGGGGGTGAACACCGGGGAGCTGTTTTTT
TRBJ2-1,.,.,TRBV7-2,CASSLYVSQGQFF,TGTGCCAGCAGCTTATACGTCTCTCAGGGGCAGTTCTTC
TRBJ2-3,.,.,TRBV15,CATSRVRILVGTDTQYF,TGTGCCACCAGCAGAGTAAGGATTTTGGTTGGCACAGATACGCAGTATTTT
TRBJ2-2,.,TRBD2,TRBV11-3,CASSLGFLSGINTGELFF,TGTGCCAGCAGCTTGGGGTTTTTAAGCGGGATAAACACCGGGGAGCTGTTTTTT
TRBJ2-1,.,.,TRBV6-1,CASSLRGNEQFF,TGTGCCAGCAGCTTACGGGGGAATGAGCAGTTCTTC
TRBJ1-2,once,.,TRBV19,CASSIPGDGYTF,TGTGCCAGTAGTATCCCAGGGGATGGCTACACCTTC
TRBJ2-4,.,TRBD1,TRBV29-1,CSVGTGRNIQYF,TGCAGCGTTGGGACAGGGCGAAACATTCAGTACTTC
TRBJ1-5,.,.,TRBV30,CAWSVGQLSNQPQHF,TGTGCCTGGAGTGTAGGGCAGCTTAGCAATCAGCCCCAGCATTTT
TRBJ1-1,.,.,TRBV5-3,CASSLWPNSDEAFF,TGTGCCAGCAGCTTGTGGCCAAACAGCGATGAAGCTTTCTTT
TRBJ1-3,few,TRBD1,TRBV10-3,CAISDPGTGRNTIYF,TGTGCCATCAGTGACCCTGGGACAGGAAGAAACACCATATATTTT
TRBJ2-7,.,.,TRBV6-1,CASLRAYEQYF,TGTGCCAGCCTGAGAGCCTACGAGCAGTACTTC
TRBJ1-1,.,TRBD1,TRBV19,CASSFRPGQGKNTEAFF,TGTGCCAGTAGCTTCAGACCGGGACAGGGGAAGAACACTGAAGCTTTCTTT
TRBJ1-1,.,.,TRBV7-8,CASSLAMANTEAFF,TGTGCCAGCAGCTTAGCAATGGCGAACACTGAAGCTTTCTTT
TRBJ2-5,.,.,TRBV7-2,CASSLDSSAVETQYF,TGTGCCAGCAGCTTAGATTCTAGCGCGGTAGAGACCCAGTACTTC
TRBJ1-6,.,.,TRBV19,CASSVQGSRSYNSPLHF,TGTGCCAGTAGCGTCCAGGGTTCGAGGTCCTATAATTCACCCCTCCACTTT
TRBJ2-7,once,.,TRBV4-3,CASSQEPSRSEQYF,TGCGCCAGCAGCCAAGAACCTAGCCGGTCCGAGCAGTACTTC
TRBJ2-3,.,.,TRBV4-1,CASSQIMGSGTDTQYF,TGCGCCAGCAGCCAAATCATGGGGTCCGGCACAGATACGCAGTATTTT
TRBJ2-2,.,.,TRBV7-3,CASNSGPNTGELLF,TGTGCCAGCAACTCCGGACCAAACACCGGGGAGCTGCTTTTT
TRBJ1-1,.,.,TRBV6-5,CASRRDTEAFF,TGTGCCAGCAGGAGAGACACTGAAGCTTTCTTT
TRBJ2-7,.,TRBD2,TRBV25-1,CASSESGGGAVTSYEQYF,TGTGCCAGCAGTGAAAGCGGGGGAGGGGCAGTTACATCCTACGAGCAGTACTTC
TRBJ2-5,.,.,TRBV5-1,CASSRQETQYF,TGCGCCAGCAGCAGACAGGAGACCCAGTACTTC
TRBJ2-5,.,.,TRBV30,CAWSGMAVQETQYF,TGTGCCTGGAGTGGAATGGCAGTCCAAGAGACCCAGTACTTC
TRBJ1-5,once,TRBD1,TRBV27,CASSATGGALQPQHF,TGTGCCAGCAGTGCGACAGGGGGCGCGCTTCAGCCCCAGCATTTT
TRBJ2-3,.,.,TRBV5-1,CASSPRTDTQYF,TGCGCCAGCAGCCCCCGCACAGATACGCAGTATTTT
TRBJ1-3,.,.,TRBV5-6,CASSPWGTQAGNTIYF,TGTGCCAGCAGCCCCTGGGGTACCCAGGCCGGAAACACCATATATTTT
TRBJ2-7,.,.,TRBV6-1,CASSEGRHTHFSYEQYF,TGTGCCAGCAGTGAAGGCCGACATACCCACTTCTCCTACGAGCAGTACTTC
TRBJ2-7,.,.,TRBV30,CAWSEGGLLYEQYF,TGTGCCTGGAGTGAGGGGGGTCTCCTCTACGAGCAGTACTTC
TRBJ1-5,.,.,TRBV5-5,CASSFAGGNQPQHF,TGTGCCAGCAGCTTTGCGGGGGGAAATCAGCCCCAGCATTTT
TRBJ2-1,.,TRBD2,TRBV27,CASSLRLAGGHNEQFF,TGTGCCAGCAGTCTCCGACTAGCGGGGGGGCACAATGAGCAGTTCTTC
TRBJ1-4,.,TRBD1,TRBV28,CASRSTGSNEKLFF,TGTGCCAGCAGGTCGACAGGGTCTAATGAAAAACTGTTTTTT
TRBJ2-7,.,TRBD2,TRBV7-2,CASSLSGATTYEQYF,TGTGCCAGCAGCTTAAGCGGGGCGACTACCTACGAGCAGTACTTC
TRBJ2-5,.,.,TRBV7-8,CASSLVPGQGETQYF,TGTGCCAGCAGCTTAGTCCCGGGGCAGGGGGAGACCCAGTACTTC
TRBJ2-7,.,.,TRBV7-9,CASSFASSYEQYF,TGTGCCAGCAGCTTTGCTAGCTCCTACGAGCAGTACTTC
TRBJ1-2,.,TRBD1,TRBV4-1,CASSHIIRDRGSGYTF,TGCGCCAGCAGCCATATAATCCGGGACAGGGGGTCAGGCTACACCTTC
TRBJ2-5,.,.,TRBV29-1,CSVEIRRQETQYF,TGCAGCGTTGAAATACGGAGACAAGAGACCCAGTACTTC
TRBJ2-7,.,TRBD2,TRBV5-1,CASSVAGGRQEQYF,TGCGCCAGCAGCGTAGCGGGAGGGCGTCAGGAGCAGTACTTC
TRBJ1-2,.,.,TRBV4-1,CASSQDLDGGYGYTF,TGCGCCAGCAGCCAAGATCTAGACGGGGGCTATGGCTACACCTTC
TRBJ2-7,.,TRBD1,TRBV11-3,CASNHRGTTYEQYF,TGTGCCAGCAACCACAGGGGGACCACCTACGAGCAGTACTTC
TRBJ1-1,few,.,TRBV6-5,CATLGTNTEAFF,TGTGCCACCCTAGGGACCAACACTGAAGCTTTCTTT
TRBJ2-1,.,.,TRBV7-9,CASSLAFSSNNEQFF,TGTGCCAGCAGCTTAGCGTTTAGTTCGAACAATGAGCAGTTCTTC
TRBJ2-7,few,.,TRBV11-2,CASSLGAGKYF,TGTGCCAGCAGCTTAGGGGCAGGGAAGTACTTC
TRBJ1-2,.,.,TRBV30,CAWSDVGSGGYTF,TGTGCCTGGAGTGACGTGGGATCTGGCGGCTACACCTTC